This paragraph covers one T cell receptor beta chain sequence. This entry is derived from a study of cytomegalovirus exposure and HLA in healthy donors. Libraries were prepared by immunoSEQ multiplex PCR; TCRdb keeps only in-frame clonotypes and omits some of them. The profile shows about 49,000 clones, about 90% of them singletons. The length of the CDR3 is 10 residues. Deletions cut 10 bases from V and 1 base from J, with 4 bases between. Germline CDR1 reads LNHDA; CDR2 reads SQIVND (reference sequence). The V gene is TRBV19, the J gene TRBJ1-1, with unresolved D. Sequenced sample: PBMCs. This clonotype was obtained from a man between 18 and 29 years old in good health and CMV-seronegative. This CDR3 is CATGNTEAFF. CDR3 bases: TGTGCCACCGGGAACACTGAAGCTTTCTTT.